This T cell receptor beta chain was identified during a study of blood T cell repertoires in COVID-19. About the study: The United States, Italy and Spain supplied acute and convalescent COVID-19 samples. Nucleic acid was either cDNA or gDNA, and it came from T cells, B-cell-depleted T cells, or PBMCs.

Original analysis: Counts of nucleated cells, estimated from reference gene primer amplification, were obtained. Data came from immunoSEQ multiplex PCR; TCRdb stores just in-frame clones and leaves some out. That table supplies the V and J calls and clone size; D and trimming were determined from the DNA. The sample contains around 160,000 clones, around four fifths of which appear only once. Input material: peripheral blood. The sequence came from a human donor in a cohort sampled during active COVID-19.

CDR3 coding DNA: TGTGCCAGCAGCTTCGAGGGGGACAGCTCCTACAATGAGCAGTTCTTC. Protein sequence: CASSFEGDSSYNEQFF. The V gene is TRBV7-3, the J gene TRBJ2-1, with 7 bases matching TRBD1. The CDR3 contains 16 residues. V was pared by 3 bases and J by 0 bases, with 5 bases of the junction left unmatched. The germline CDR1 and CDR2 sequences are SGHTA and FQGTGA.